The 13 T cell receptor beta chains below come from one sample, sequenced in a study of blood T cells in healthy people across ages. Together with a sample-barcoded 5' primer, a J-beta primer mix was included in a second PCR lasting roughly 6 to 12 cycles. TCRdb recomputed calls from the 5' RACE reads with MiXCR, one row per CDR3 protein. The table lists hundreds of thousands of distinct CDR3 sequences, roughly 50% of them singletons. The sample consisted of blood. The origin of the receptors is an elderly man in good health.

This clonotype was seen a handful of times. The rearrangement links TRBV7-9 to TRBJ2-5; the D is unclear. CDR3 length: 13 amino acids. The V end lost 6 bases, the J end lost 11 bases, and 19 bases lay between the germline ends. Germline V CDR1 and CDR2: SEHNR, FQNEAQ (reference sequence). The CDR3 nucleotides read TGTGCCAGCAGTTGGATGATTACGGATGAGCAGTACTTC. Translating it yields CASSWMITDEQYF. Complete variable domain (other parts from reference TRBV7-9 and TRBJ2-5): DTGVSQNPRHKITKRGQNVTFRCDPISEHNRLYWYRQTLGQGPEFLTYFQNEAQLEKSRLLSDRFSAERPKGSFSTLEIQRTEQGDSAMYLCASSWMITDEQYFGPGTRLLVL.

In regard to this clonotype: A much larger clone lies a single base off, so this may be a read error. CDR3: CASSLALGFREQNF. The DNA of the CDR3 is TGTGCCAGCAGCTTGGCCCTTGGGTTTCGCGAGCAGAACTTC. The gene calls are TRBV5-6 and TRBJ2-5, with D unresolved. From germline, CDR1 is SGHDT and CDR2 YYEEEE. CDR3 length: 14 amino acids.

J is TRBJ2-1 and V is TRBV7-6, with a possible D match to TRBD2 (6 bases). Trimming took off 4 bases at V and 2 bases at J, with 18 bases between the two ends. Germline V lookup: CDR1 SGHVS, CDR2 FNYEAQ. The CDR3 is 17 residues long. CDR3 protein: CASSYGPTGSPYNEQFF. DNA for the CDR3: TGTGCCAGCAGCTATGGCCCTACCGGGAGTCCCTACAATGAGCAGTTCTTC.

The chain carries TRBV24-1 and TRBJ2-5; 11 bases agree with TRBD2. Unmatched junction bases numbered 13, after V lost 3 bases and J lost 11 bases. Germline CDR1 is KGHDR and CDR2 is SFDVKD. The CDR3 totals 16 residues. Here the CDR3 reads CATSDRLAGRYNEQYF. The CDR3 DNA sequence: TGTGCCACCAGTGATCGACTAGCGGGACGGTACAATGAGCAGTACTTC.

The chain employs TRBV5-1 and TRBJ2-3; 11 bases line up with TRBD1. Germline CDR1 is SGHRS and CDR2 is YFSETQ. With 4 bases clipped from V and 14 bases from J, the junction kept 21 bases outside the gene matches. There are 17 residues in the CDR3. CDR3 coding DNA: TGCGCCAGCAGCAGCCCCCTGGGACAGGGGGGCGACAGATACGCGTATTTT. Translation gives CASSSPLGQGGDRYAYF.

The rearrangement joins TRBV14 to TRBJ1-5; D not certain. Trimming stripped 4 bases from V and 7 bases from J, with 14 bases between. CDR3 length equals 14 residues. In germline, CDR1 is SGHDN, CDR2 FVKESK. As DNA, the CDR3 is TGTGCCAGCAGCCGCGGACTGTCTGGCCAGCCCCAGCATTTT. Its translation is CASSRGLSGQPQHF.

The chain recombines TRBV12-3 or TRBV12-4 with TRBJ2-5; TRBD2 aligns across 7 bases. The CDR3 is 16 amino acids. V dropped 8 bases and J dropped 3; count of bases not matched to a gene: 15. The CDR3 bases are TGTGCCAGCCAGCTGTTGGGGAGGGCCTTGGAAGAGACCCAGTACTTC. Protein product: CASQLLGRALEETQYF.

CDR3 protein: CALNSGAAGYTF. The CDR3 nucleotides are TGTGCCCTAAATTCCGGGGCAGCCGGCTACACCTTC. The V and J genes are TRBV13 and TRBJ1-2; the D gene is possibly TRBD1 (5 bases). Looked up from germline, CDR1 is PRHDT and CDR2 is FYEKMQ (reference sequence). The CDR3 is made up of 12 amino acids. Trimming stripped 11 bases from V and 8 bases from J, with 18 bases between.

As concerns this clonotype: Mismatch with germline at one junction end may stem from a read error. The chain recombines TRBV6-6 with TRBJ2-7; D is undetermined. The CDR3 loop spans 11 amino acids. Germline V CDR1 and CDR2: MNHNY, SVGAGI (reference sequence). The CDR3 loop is CTSSTSYEQYF. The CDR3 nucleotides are TGTACCAGCAGCACGTCCTACGAGCAGTACTTC.

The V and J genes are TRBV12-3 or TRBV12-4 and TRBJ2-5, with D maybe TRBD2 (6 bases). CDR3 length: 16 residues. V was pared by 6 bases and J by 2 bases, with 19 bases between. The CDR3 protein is CASRKLGTSVQETQYF. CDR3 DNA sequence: TGTGCCAGCAGGAAGTTAGGGACTTCTGTTCAAGAGACCCAGTACTTC.

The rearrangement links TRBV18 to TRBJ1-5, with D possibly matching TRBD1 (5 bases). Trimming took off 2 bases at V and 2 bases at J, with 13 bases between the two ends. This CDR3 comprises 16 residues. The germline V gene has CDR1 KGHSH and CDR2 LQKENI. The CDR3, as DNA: TGTGCCAGCTCACCAGCTACGAAACAGGGCAATCAGCCCCAGCATTTT. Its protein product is CASSPATKQGNQPQHF.

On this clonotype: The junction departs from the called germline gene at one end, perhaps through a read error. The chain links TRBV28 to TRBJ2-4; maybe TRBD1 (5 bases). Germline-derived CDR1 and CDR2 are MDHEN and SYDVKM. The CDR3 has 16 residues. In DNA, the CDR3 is TGTGCCAGCACTTTACGCCCAGGGCTAGCCAAAAACATTCAGTACTTC. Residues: CASTLRPGLAKNIQYF.

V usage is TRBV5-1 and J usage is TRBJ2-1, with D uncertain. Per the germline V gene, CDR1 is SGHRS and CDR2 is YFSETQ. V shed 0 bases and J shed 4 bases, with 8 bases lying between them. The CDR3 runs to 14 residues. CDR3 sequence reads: CASSLDGQYNEQFF. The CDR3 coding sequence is TGCGCCAGCAGCTTGGACGGGCAGTACAATGAGCAGTTCTTC.